The 16 T cell receptor beta chains given below trace back to one sample, sequenced in a study of blood T cell repertoires in COVID-19. The table came from immunoSEQ multiplex PCR; TCRdb's copy has only in-frame clones and leaves some out. The sample records 99,000 or so clones, around nine tenths being singletons. Sequenced sample: peripheral blood. Receptor source: a human donor in a cohort sampled during active COVID-19.

The chain carries TRBV25-1 and TRBJ1-3; maybe TRBD1 (5 bases). Germline V gives CDR1 MGHDK, CDR2 SYGVNS. This CDR3 is 17 amino acids long. V shed 3 bases and J shed 3 bases, with 18 bases lying between them. CDR3 sequence reads: CASSEPPGTGGGNTIYF. CDR3 coding DNA: TGTGCCAGCAGTGAGCCCCCTGGGACGGGGGGTGGAAACACCATATATTTT.

V gene TRBV28 combines with J gene TRBJ1-3; TRBD1 might be the D (5 bases). Germline V CDR1 and CDR2: MDHEN, SYDVKM. The CDR3 has 14 residues. V was cut by 7 bases and J by 1 base, with 11 bases left in between. The CDR3 loop reads CASNSGGSGNTIYF. The CDR3 coding sequence is TGTGCCAGCAATTCCGGGGGATCTGGAAACACCATATATTTT.

This chain uses TRBV10-3 with TRBJ1-1; 12 bases are a match to TRBD1. The CDR3 has 16 residues. With V trimmed by 5 bases and J by 2 bases, 6 bases remained unmatched. Germline V gene lookup returns CDR1 ENHRY and CDR2 SYGVKD. The CDR3 nucleotides are TGTGCCATCAGTCATACGGGACAGGGGGCTAACACTGAAGCTTTCTTT. Its translation: CAISHTGQGANTEAFF.

The chain recombines TRBV7-3 with TRBJ2-3, with no clear D. This CDR3 spans 14 amino acids. Germline V gene lookup returns CDR1 SGHTA and CDR2 FQGTGA. V lost 3 bases and J lost 2, with 9 bases in between. The CDR3 region has the DNA TGTGCCAGCAGCTTGGGCAGGCCCACAGATACGCAGTATTTT. Its translation is CASSLGRPTDTQYF.

This clone appeared a single time. The chain uses TRBV12-5 and TRBJ1-1; 8 bases fit TRBD1. With 6 bases clipped from V and 5 bases from J, the junction kept 8 bases outside the gene matches. Germline V gives CDR1 LGHNT, CDR2 FRNRAP. The CDR3 has 14 residues. This chain's CDR3 is CASGASGGITEAFF. The CDR3 region has the DNA TGTGCTAGTGGGGCCTCAGGGGGCATAACTGAAGCTTTCTTT.

The V gene is TRBV9, the J gene TRBJ2-2, with D perhaps TRBD1 (5 bases). This CDR3 spans 16 amino acids. Trimming took 4 bases from V and 2 from J, leaving 15 bases between them. CDR1 is SGDLS, CDR2 YYNGEE, per germline. CDR3 residues: CASSSRVWTNTGELFF. CDR3 in DNA: TGTGCCAGCAGCTCCCGAGTCTGGACAAACACCGGGGAGCTGTTTTTT.

Only a few counts were recorded for this clone. This chain's CDR3 is CASSYSTNSYEQYF. In DNA form, the CDR3 reads TGTGCCAGCAGTTACTCGACTAACTCCTACGAGCAGTACTTC. V and J are TRBV6-2 or TRBV6-3 and TRBJ2-7, with D possibly being TRBD2 (5 bases). The V end lost 0 bases, the J end lost 0 bases, and 6 bases lay between the germline ends. CDR3 size: 14 residues. The germline V gene has CDR1 MNHEY and CDR2 SVGEGT.

This clone was seen only a few times. The chain has TRBV28 and TRBJ2-3; TRBD1 might be the D (5 bases). V was clipped by 6 bases and J by 3 bases, with 22 bases between them. The CDR3 has 17 amino acids. CDR1 and CDR2 from the germline V gene are MDHEN and SYDVKM. The CDR3: CASSSFRTYSRTDTQYF. The CDR3 DNA reads TGTGCCAGCAGCTCATTTAGGACATACTCGAGGACAGATACGCAGTATTTT.

This clone was seen only once. This sequence joins TRBV19 and TRBJ2-7, with TRBD2 matching over 7 bases. CDR3 length: 14 residues. The germline V gene encodes CDR1 LNHDA and CDR2 SQIVND (reference sequence). Germline trimming cut 3 bases from V and 7 bases from J; bases unmatched to any gene: 9. The CDR3, as DNA: TGTGCCAGTAGTATTCGGGCGGGAGACTGGGAGCAGTACTTC. Translation: CASSIRAGDWEQYF.

V is TRBV9 and J is TRBJ2-1; the match to TRBD2 covers 10 bases. The germline V gene has CDR1 SGDLS and CDR2 YYNGEE. The CDR3 runs to 16 residues. The trim removed 2 bases at V and 4 bases at J, leaving 6 bases unmatched. In DNA form, the CDR3 reads TGTGCCAGCAGCGTCACGAGCGGGGGGGTTTACAATGAGCAGTTCTTC. Translation gives CASSVTSGGVYNEQFF.

The chain couples TRBV28 to TRBJ1-1, with a tentative D call TRBD1 (5 bases). The CDR3 extends over 13 amino acids. Germline CDR1 and CDR2: MDHEN and SYDVKM. V was shortened by 1 base and J by 6 bases, with 9 bases between the two germline ends. Here the CDR3 DNA reads TGTGCCAGCAGTTTATCGGGGGAGGCTGAAGCTTTCTTT. Protein sequence: CASSLSGEAEAFF. Based on the CDR3 plus reference TRBV28 and TRBJ1-1, the full variable domain is DVKVTQSSRYLVKRTGEKVFLECVQDMDHENMFWYRQDPGLGLRLIYFSYDVKMKEKGDIPEGYSVSREKKERFSLILESASTNQTSMYLCASSLSGEAEAFFGQGTRLTVV.

The chain's CDR3 is CASSQERGDTQYF. CDR3 coding DNA: TGCGCCAGCAGCCAAGAAAGGGGAGATACGCAGTATTTT. The chain is built from TRBV4-1 and TRBJ2-3, with TRBD1 as a possible D gene (5 bases). The V end was cut by 0 bases, the J end by 5 bases, with 6 bases between. The CDR3 has 13 residues. Germline V gene data show CDR1 as MGHRA and CDR2 as YSYEKL.

This chain joins TRBV10-3 and TRBJ2-7; a weak D match, TRBD2 (6 bases). Trimming pared 5 bases from V and 3 bases from J, leaving 20 bases between. CDR1 and CDR2 from the germline V gene are ENHRY and SYGVKD. The CDR3 is made up of 16 amino acids. The CDR3 loop is CAISNSGTASIYEQYF. The CDR3 DNA follows: TGTGCCATCAGTAATTCCGGGACTGCCTCAATCTACGAGCAGTACTTC.

This chain uses TRBV10-3 with TRBJ1-3; the D is unclear. The CDR3 has 14 residues. Germline assignment: CDR1 ENHRY and CDR2 SYGVKD. V lost 5 bases to trimming and J lost 0 bases, with 8 bases between them. The CDR3 protein is CAISPDHSGNTIYF. CDR3 nucleotide sequence: TGTGCCATCAGTCCAGATCACTCTGGAAACACCATATATTTT.

The chain joins TRBV29-1 to TRBJ2-5; 10 bases line up with TRBD2. The junction had 6 bases not matched to a gene; V was cut back by 4 bases and J by 4 bases. Germline V gene lookup returns CDR1 SQVTM and CDR2 ANQGSEA. CDR3 length equals 14 residues. The CDR3 here is CSVGASGGLETQYF. Here the CDR3 DNA reads TGCAGCGTTGGGGCTAGCGGGGGTCTAGAGACCCAGTACTTC. The full variable domain, completed using reference TRBV29-1 and TRBJ2-5, is SAVISQKPSRDICQRGTSLTIQCQVDSQVTMMFWYRQQPGQSLTLIATANQGSEATYESGFVIDKFPISRPNLTFSTLTVSNMSPEDSSIYLCSVGASGGLETQYFGPGTRLLVL.

This rearrangement joins TRBV7-2 to TRBJ2-2, with 8 bases matching TRBD1. Germline V CDR1 and CDR2: SGHTA, FQGNSA. There are 13 residues in the CDR3. After removal of 4 bases from V and 8 bases from J, the junction contained 3 bases not matched to a gene. As DNA, the CDR3 is TGTGCCAGCAGCTCGGACAGGGTAGGGGAGCTGTTTTTT. Protein: CASSSDRVGELFF.